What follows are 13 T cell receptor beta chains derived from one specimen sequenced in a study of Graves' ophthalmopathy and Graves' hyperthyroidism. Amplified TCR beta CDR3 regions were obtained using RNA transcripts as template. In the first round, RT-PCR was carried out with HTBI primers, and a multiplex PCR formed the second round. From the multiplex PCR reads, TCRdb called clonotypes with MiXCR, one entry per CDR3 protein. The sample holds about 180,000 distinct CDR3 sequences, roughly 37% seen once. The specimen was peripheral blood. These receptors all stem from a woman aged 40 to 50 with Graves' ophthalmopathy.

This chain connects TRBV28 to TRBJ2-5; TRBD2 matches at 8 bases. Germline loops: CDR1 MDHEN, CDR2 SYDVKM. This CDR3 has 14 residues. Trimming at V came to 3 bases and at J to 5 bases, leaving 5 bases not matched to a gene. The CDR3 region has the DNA TGTGCCAGCAGTTTTAGCGGGACGTCGGAGACCCAGTACTTC. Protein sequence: CASSFSGTSETQYF.

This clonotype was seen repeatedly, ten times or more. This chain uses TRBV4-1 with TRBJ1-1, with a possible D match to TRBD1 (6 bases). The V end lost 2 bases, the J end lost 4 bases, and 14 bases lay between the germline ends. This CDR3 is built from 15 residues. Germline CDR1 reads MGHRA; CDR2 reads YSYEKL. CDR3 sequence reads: CASSQPPIGGTEAFF. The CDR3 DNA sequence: TGCGCCAGCAGCCAACCCCCGATAGGGGGCACTGAAGCTTTCTTT.

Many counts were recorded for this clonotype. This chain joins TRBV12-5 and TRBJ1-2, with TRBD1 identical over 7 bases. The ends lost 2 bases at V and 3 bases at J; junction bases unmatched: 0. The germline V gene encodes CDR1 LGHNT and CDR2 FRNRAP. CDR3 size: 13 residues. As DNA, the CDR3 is TGTGCTAGTGGTTTGACAGGGGACTATGGCTACACCTTC. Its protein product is CASGLTGDYGYTF.

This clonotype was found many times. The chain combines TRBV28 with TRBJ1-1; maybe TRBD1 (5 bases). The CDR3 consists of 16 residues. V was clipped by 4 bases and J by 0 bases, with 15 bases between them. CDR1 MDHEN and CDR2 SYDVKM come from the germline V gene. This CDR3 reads CASSSPGEGVNTEAFF. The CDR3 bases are TGTGCCAGCAGTTCCCCAGGCGAAGGGGTGAACACTGAAGCTTTCTTT.

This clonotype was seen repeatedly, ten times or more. CDR3 region: CASSQDWDIIQPQHF. CDR3 nucleotide sequence: TGCGCCAGCAGCCAAGATTGGGACATTATTCAGCCCCAGCATTTT. V usage is TRBV4-1 and J usage is TRBJ1-5; possible D gene TRBD1, 6 bases. With 0 bases removed from V and 6 bases from J, the gap between germline ends came to 12 bases. The CDR3 has 15 amino acids. Germline loops: CDR1 MGHRA, CDR2 YSYEKL.

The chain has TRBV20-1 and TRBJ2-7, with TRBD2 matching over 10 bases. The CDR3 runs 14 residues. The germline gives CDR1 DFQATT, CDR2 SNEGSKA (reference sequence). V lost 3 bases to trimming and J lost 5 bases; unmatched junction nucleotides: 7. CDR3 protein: CSASPLAGVDEQYF. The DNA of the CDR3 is TGCAGTGCTAGCCCGCTAGCGGGAGTGGACGAGCAGTACTTC.

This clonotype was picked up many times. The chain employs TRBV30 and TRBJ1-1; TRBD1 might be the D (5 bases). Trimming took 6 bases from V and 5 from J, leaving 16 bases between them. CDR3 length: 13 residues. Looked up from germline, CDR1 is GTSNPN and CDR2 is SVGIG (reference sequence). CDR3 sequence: CACSWDLRTEAFF. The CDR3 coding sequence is TGTGCCTGTTCCTGGGACCTGAGGACTGAAGCTTTCTTT.

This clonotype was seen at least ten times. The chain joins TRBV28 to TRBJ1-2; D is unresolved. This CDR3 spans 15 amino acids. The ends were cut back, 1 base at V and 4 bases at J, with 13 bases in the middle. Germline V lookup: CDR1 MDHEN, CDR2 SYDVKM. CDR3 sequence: CASSLYNLEGYGYTF. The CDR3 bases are TGTGCCAGCAGTTTATACAACCTCGAGGGCTATGGCTACACCTTC.

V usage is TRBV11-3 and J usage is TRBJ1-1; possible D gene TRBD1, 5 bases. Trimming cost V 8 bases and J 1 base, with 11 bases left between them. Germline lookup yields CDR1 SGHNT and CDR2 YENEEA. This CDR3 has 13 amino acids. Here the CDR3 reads CASAGTANTEAFF. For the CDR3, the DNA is TGTGCCAGCGCCGGGACGGCGAACACTGAAGCTTTCTTT.

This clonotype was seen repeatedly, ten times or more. CDR3 sequence (DNA): TGTGCCAGCAGTTCTGGGACCTTCCAGGCCGGGGAGCTGTTTTTT. It encodes CASSSGTFQAGELFF. The rearrangement links TRBV28 to TRBJ2-2; the D gene could be TRBD1 or TRBD2 (5 bases each). The V and J ends lost 4 bases and 6 bases respectively, with 15 bases between them. This CDR3 spans 15 amino acids. Germline lookup yields CDR1 MDHEN and CDR2 SYDVKM.

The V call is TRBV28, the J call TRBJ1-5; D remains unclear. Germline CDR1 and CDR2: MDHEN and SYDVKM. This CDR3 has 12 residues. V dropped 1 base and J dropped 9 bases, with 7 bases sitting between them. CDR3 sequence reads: CASSLSHSPQHF. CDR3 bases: TGTGCCAGCAGTTTATCTCACTCGCCCCAGCATTTT.

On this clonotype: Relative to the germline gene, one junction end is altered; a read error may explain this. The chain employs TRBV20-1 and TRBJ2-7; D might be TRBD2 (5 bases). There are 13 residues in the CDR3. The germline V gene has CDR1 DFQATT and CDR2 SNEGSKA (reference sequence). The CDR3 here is CSVEASASSEQYF. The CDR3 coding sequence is TGCAGTGTGGAGGCCTCAGCGTCCTCCGAGCAGTACTTC.

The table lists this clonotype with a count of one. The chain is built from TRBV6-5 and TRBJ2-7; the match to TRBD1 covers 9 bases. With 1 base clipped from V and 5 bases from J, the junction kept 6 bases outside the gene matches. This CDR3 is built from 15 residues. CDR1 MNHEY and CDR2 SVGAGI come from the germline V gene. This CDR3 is CASSYLQGAQDEQYF. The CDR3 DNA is TGTGCCAGCAGTTACTTACAGGGGGCGCAGGACGAGCAGTACTTC.